The present entry profiles one T cell receptor beta chain with its context. Its target is not known. This sample was included in a study of T cell responses to AZD1222 COVID-19 vaccine. Study observations and caveats: CD4 TCRs covered the whole spike, strongest at regions 160-218 and 743-854. White British ancestry dominated among donors, who included more females, and clonal diversity was possibly underestimated.

This CDR3 region has 13 residues. V lost 7 bases, J lost 8 bases, and 17 bases lay in between. Here immunoSEQ multiplex PCR was the method, and the copy in TCRdb shows in-frame clones only, minus some. Among some 140,000 clones, roughly 85% were seen once, and the ten largest hold 7.9%. The receptor comes from an adult who received the MenACWY meningococcal vaccine as a control. Sample: peripheral blood, taken 28 days after the second dose of the MenACWY control vaccine. The V call is TRBV12-3 or TRBV12-4, the J call TRBJ1-1, with D unresolved. The CDR3 sequence is CASTPEQTGEAFF. Here the CDR3 DNA reads TGTGCCAGCACCCCGGAGCAGACGGGAGAAGCTTTCTTT.